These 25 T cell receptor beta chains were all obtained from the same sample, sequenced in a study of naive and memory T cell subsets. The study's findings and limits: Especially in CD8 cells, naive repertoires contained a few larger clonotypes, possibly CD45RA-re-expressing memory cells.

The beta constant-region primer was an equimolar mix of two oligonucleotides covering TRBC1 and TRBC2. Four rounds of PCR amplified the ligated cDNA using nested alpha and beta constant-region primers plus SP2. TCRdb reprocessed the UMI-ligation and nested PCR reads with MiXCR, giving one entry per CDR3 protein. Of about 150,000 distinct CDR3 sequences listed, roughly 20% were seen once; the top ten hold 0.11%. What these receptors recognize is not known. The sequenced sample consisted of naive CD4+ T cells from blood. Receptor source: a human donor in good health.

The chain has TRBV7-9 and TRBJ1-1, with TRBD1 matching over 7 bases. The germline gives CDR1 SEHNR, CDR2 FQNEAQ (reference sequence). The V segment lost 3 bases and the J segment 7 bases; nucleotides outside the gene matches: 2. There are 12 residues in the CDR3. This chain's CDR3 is CASSFTGDEAFF. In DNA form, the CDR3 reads TGTGCCAGCAGCTTCACAGGGGATGAAGCTTTCTTT.

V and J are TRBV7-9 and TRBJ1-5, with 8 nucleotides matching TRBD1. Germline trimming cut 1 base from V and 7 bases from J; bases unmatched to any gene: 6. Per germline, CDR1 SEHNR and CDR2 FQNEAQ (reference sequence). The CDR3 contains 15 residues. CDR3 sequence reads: CASSLGTGSNQPQHF. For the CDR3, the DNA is TGTGCCAGCAGCTTAGGGACAGGGTCGAACCAGCCCCAGCATTTT.

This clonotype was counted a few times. CDR3 loop: CASSHRRRVQNQPQHF. CDR3 nucleotide sequence: TGTGCCAGCAGCCATCGTCGCAGGGTACAGAATCAGCCCCAGCATTTT. The chain uses TRBV28 and TRBJ1-5; a possible D gene is TRBD1 (5 bases). CDR1 and CDR2 (germline): MDHEN, SYDVKM. The CDR3 length is 16 residues. V lost 6 bases, J lost 4 bases, and 19 bases lay in between.

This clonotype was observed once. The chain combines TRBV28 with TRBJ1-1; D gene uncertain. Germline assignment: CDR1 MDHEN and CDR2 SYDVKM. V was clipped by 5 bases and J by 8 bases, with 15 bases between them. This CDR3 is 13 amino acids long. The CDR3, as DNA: TGTGCCAGCAGTCCCCCACGGGTGGTAGAAGCTTTCTTT. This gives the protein CASSPPRVVEAFF.

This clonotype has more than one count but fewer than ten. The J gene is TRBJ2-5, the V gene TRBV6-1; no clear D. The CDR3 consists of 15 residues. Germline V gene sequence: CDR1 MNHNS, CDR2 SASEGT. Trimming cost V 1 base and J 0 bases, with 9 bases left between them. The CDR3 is CASSEDWMYQETQYF. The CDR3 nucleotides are TGTGCCAGCAGTGAAGATTGGATGTACCAAGAGACCCAGTACTTC.

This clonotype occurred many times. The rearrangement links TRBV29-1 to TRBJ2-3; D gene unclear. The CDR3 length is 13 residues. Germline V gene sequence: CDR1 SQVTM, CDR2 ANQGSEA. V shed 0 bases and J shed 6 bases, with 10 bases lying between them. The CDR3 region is CSVEEVWSDTQYF. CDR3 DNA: TGCAGCGTTGAAGAAGTGTGGTCGGATACGCAGTATTTT.

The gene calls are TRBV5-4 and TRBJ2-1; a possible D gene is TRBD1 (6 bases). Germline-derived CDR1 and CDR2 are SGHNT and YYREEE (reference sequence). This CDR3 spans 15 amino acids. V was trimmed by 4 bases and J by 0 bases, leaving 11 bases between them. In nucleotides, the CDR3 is TGTGCCAGCAGCCCTCAGGGGAGCTCCTACAATGAGCAGTTCTTC. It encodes CASSPQGSSYNEQFF.

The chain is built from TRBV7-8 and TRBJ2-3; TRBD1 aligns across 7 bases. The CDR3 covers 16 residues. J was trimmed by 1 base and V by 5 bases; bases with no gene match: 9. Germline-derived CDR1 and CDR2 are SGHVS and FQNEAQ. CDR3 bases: TGTGCCAGCAGCACGTCACAGGGGTCACGCACAGATACGCAGTATTTT. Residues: CASSTSQGSRTDTQYF.

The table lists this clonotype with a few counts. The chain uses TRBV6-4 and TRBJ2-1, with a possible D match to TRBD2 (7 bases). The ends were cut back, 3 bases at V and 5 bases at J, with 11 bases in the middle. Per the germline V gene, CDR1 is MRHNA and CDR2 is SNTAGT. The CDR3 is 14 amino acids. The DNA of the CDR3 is TGTGCCAGCAGTGAATGGGAGGGGGACAATGAGCAGTTCTTC. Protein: CASSEWEGDNEQFF.

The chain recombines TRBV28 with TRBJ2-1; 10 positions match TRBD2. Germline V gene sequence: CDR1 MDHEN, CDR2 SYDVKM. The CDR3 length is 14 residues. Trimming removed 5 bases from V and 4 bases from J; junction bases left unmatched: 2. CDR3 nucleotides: TGTGCCAGCAGTATTAGCGGGAGGTACAATGAGCAGTTCTTC. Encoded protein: CASSISGRYNEQFF.

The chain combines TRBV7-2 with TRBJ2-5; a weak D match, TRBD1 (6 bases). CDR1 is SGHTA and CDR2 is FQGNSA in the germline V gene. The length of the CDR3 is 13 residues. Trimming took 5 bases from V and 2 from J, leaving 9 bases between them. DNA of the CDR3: TGTGCCAGCAGCGAAGGACAGCAAGAGACCCAGTACTTC. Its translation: CASSEGQQETQYF.

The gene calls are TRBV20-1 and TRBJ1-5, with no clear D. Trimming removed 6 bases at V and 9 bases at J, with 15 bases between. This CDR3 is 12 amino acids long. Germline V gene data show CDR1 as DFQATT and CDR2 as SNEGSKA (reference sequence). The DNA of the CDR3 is TGCAGTGCCCTCGGAGGACTAGGGCCCCAGCATTTT. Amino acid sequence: CSALGGLGPQHF.

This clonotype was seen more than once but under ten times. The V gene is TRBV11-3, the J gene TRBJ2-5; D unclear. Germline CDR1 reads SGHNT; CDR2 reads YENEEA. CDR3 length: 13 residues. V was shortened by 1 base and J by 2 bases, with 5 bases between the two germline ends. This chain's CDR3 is CASSLGPQETQYF. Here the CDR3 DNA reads TGTGCCAGCAGCTTAGGTCCACAAGAGACCCAGTACTTC.

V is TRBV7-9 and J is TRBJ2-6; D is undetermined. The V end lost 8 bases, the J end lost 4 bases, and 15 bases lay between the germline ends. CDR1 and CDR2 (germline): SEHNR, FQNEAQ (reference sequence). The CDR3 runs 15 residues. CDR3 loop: CASPKSGAGANVLTF. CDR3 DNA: TGTGCCAGCCCAAAATCAGGAGCGGGGGCCAACGTCCTGACTTTC.

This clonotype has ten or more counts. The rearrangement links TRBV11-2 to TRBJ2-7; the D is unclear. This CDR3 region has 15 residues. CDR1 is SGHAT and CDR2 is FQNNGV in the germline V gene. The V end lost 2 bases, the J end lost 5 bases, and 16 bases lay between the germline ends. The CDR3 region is CASSLPLGRRHEQYF. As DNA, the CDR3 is TGTGCCAGCAGCTTACCCCTAGGTCGACGCCACGAGCAGTACTTC.

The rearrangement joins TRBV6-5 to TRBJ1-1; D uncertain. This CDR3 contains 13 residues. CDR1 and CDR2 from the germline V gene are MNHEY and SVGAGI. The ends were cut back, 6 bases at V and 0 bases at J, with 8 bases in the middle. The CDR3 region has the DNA TGTGCCAGCAGCTTCACAGTGAACACTGAAGCTTTCTTT. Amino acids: CASSFTVNTEAFF.

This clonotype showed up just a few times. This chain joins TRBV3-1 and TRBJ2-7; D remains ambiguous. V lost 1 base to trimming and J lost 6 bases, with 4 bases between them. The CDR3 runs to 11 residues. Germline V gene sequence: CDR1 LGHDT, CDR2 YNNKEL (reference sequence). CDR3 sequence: CASSQVREQYF. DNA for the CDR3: TGTGCCAGCAGCCAAGTCCGCGAGCAGTACTTC.

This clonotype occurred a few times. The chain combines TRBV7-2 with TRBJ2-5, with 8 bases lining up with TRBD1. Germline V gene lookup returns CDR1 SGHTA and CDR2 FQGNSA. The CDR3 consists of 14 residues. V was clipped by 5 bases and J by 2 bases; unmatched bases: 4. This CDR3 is CASSLHRGQETQYF. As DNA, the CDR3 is TGTGCCAGCAGCCTTCACAGGGGGCAAGAGACCCAGTACTTC.

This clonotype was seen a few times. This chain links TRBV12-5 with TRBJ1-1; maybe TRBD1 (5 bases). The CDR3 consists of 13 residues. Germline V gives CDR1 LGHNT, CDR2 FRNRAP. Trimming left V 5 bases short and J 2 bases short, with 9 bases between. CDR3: CASGQGANTEAFF. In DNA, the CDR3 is TGTGCTAGTGGTCAGGGCGCAAACACTGAAGCTTTCTTT.

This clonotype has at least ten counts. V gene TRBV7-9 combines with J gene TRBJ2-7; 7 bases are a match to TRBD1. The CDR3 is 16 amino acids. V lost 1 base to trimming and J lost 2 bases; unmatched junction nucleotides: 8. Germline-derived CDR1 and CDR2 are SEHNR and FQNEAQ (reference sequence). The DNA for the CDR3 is TGTGCCAGCAGCTTAGTAAACTGGGACAGAGCCTACGAGCAGTACTTC. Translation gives CASSLVNWDRAYEQYF.

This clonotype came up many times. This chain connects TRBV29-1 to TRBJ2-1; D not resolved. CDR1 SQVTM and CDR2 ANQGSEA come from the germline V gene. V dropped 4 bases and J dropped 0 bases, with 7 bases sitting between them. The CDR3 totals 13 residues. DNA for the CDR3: TGCAGCGTTGGGAGTAGCTCCTACAATGAGCAGTTCTTC. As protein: CSVGSSSYNEQFF.

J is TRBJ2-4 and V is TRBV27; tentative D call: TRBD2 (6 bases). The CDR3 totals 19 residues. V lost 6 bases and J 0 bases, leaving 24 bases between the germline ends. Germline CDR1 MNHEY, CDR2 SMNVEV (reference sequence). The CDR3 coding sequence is TGTGCCAGCAGCCCCCAGGGAGTAGCGGCTACCGTAGCCAAAAACATTCAGTACTTC. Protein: CASSPQGVAATVAKNIQYF.

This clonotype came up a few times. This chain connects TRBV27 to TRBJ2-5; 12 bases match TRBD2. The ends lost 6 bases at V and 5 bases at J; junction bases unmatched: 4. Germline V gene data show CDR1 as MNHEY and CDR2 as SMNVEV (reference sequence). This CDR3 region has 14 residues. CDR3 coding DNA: TGTGCCAGCAGCCCTAGCGGGAGGGGTGAGACCCAGTACTTC. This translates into CASSPSGRGETQYF.

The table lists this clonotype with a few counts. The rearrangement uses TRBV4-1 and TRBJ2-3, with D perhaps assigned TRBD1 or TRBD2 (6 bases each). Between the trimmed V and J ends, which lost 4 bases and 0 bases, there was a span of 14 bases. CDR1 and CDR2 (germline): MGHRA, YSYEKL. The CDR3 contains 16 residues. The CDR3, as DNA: TGCGCCAGCAGCCGGACTGGGGGGCCTAGCACAGATACGCAGTATTTT. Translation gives CASSRTGGPSTDTQYF.

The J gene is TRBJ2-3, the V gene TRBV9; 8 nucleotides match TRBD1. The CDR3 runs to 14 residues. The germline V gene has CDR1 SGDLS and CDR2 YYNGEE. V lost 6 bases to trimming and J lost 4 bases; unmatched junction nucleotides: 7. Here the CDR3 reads CASTRTGWADTQYF. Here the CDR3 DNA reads TGTGCCAGCACCCGGACAGGGTGGGCAGATACGCAGTATTTT.